This TCR beta chain was found in a study of blood T cell repertoires in COVID-19. Whole-study context: The United States, Italy and Spain provided the acute and convalescent COVID-19 samples.

Original data processing: Estimation of nucleated cell counts relied on the amplification of reference gene primers. Some clones are missing from TCRdb's copy, which holds only in-frame ones; the method was immunoSEQ multiplex PCR. The DNA was the basis for D and trimming; V, J and clone size are from that table. The data hold around 37,000 clones, with just under 75% observed a single time. Followed longitudinally, the Seattle patients had been enrolled during active infection. CDR3 size: 15 residues. Trimming took 5 bases from V and 0 from J, leaving 11 bases between them. Germline V gives CDR1 SEHNR, CDR2 FQNEAQ (reference sequence).

The TCR comes from a man between 65 and 80 years old with COVID-19, enrolled during active disease. Sequencing was performed on peripheral blood. J is TRBJ1-3 and V is TRBV7-9; no clear D. CDR3 coding DNA: TGTGCCAGCAGCCCGCCGGCAGGCTCTGGAAACACCATATATTTT. This codes for CASSPPAGSGNTIYF.